One and the same sample provided the 5 T cell receptor beta chains below, sequenced in a study of blood T cell repertoires in COVID-19. Profiling relied on immunoSEQ multiplex PCR, and the TCRdb table lists in-frame clones only, not all of them. The sample has 80,000 to 100,000 clones; 60% to 85% are singletons. Sample: peripheral blood. The source of these receptors is a human donor in a cohort sampled during active COVID-19.

This clone was seen more than once but under ten times. The rearrangement links TRBV28 to TRBJ1-4, with D possibly being TRBD1 (6 bases). The germline V and J ends were trimmed by 7 bases and 7 bases, with 16 bases remaining between them. CDR3 length: 14 residues. The germline V gene has CDR1 MDHEN and CDR2 SYDVKM. The CDR3 DNA follows: TGTGCCAGCAAGAGGGAGGGGGGCCCTGAAAAACTGTTTTTT. It encodes CASKREGGPEKLFF.

This clone was counted between two and nine times. The junction departs from germline at one end; a sequencing error may be responsible. CDR3 DNA sequence: TGTGCTAGCAGCTTAGTGCTCACTAGCGGGGAAGAGACCCAGTACTTC. Translated: CASSLVLTSGEETQYF. This chain uses TRBV7-7 with TRBJ2-5, with 10 bases matching TRBD2. CDR1 and CDR2 (germline): SSHAT, FNYEAQ (reference sequence). This CDR3 has 16 amino acids. The variable domain in full, completed from reference TRBV7-7 and TRBJ2-5, reads GAGVSQSPRYKVTKRGQDVTLRCDPISSHATLYWYQQALGQGPEFLTYFNYEAQPDKSGLPSDRFSAERPEGSISTLTIQRTEQRDSAMYRCASSLVLTSGEETQYFGPGTRLLVL.

The V gene is TRBV6-5, the J gene TRBJ2-1, with 8 bases that match TRBD2. This CDR3 is 15 amino acids long. Germline values: CDR1 MNHEY, CDR2 SVGAGI. The V gene end was trimmed by 8 bases and the J gene end by 6 bases; junction bases not matched to a gene: 12. CDR3 region: CASRRIGLASNEQFF. The CDR3 nucleotides read TGTGCCAGCCGCCGAATCGGACTAGCTAGCAATGAGCAGTTCTTC.

The V and J genes are TRBV27 and TRBJ2-5, with TRBD1 matching 10 bases. CDR1 MNHEY and CDR2 SMNVEV come from the germline V gene (reference sequence). After removal of 0 bases from V and 4 bases from J, the junction contained 5 bases not matched to a gene. The CDR3 runs to 16 residues. The CDR3 DNA reads TGTGCCAGCAGTTTATCGGGACAGGGGTGGGGAGAGACCCAGTACTTC. Its translation is CASSLSGQGWGETQYF.

The gene calls are TRBV5-4 and TRBJ2-7; D uncertain. V lost 3 bases to trimming and J lost 3 bases, with 7 bases between them. Per germline, CDR1 SGHNT and CDR2 YYREEE (reference sequence). The length of the CDR3 is 12 residues. CDR3 DNA sequence: TGTGCCAGCAGCTCGAACAGCTACGAGCAGTACGTC. It yields the protein CASSSNSYEQYV.